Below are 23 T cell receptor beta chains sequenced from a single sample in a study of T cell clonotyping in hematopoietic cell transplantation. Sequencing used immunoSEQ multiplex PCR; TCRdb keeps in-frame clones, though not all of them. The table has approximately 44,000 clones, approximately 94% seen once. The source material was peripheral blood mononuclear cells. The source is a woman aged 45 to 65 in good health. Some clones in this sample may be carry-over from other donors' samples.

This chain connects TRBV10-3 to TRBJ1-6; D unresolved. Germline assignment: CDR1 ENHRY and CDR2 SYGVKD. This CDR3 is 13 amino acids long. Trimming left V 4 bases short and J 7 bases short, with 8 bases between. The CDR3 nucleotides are TGTGCCATCAGTGGGACCGAGAATTCACCCCTCCACTTT. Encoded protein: CAISGTENSPLHF.

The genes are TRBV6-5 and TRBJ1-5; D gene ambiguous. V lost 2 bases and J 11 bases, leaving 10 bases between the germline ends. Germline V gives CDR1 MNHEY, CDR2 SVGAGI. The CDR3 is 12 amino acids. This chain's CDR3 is CASSYVRSAQHF. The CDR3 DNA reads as TGTGCCAGCAGTTACGTAAGGTCGGCCCAGCATTTT.

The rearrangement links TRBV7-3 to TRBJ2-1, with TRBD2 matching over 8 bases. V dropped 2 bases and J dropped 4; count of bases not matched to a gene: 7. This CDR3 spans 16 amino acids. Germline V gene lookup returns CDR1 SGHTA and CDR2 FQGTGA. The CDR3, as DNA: TGTGCCAGCAGCTTAGTCGGGCGGGGGGCGTACAATGAGCAGTTCTTC. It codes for CASSLVGRGAYNEQFF.

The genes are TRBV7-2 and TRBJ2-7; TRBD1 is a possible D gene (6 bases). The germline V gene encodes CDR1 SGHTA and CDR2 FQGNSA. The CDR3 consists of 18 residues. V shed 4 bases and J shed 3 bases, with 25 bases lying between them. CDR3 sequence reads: CASSSGETGDLLIYEQYF. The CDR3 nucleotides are TGTGCCAGCAGCTCAGGGGAGACAGGAGACCTTCTTATCTACGAGCAGTACTTC.

The CDR3 nucleotides read TGTGCCAGCAGCCTAAGCGGGGCCCAAGAGACCCAGTACTTC. It translates to CASSLSGAQETQYF. The V and J genes are TRBV6-6 and TRBJ2-5; 7 bases map to TRBD2. CDR3 length: 14 amino acids. The germline V gene has CDR1 MNHNY and CDR2 SVGAGI (reference sequence). V was pared by 6 bases and J by 1 base, with 5 bases of the junction left unmatched.

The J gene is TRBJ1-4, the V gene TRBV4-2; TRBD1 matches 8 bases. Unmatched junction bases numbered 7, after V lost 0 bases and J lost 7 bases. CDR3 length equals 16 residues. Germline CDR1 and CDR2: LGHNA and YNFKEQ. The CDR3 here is CASSQEDDRGGEKLFF. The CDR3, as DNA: TGTGCCAGCAGCCAAGAAGATGACAGGGGCGGTGAAAAACTGTTTTTT.

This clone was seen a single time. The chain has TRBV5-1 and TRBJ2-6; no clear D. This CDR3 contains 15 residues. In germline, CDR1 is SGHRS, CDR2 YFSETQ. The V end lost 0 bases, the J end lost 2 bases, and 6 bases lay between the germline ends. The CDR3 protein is CASSLERAGANVLTF. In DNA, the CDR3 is TGCGCCAGCAGCTTGGAAAGGGCTGGGGCCAACGTCCTGACTTTC.

CDR3 in DNA: TGCAGTACAGGACCGTCGGTTGAAGCTTTCTTT. Encoded protein: CSTGPSVEAFF. The chain couples TRBV20-1 to TRBJ1-1, with D maybe TRBD1 (5 bases). Germline CDR1 is DFQATT and CDR2 is SNEGSKA (reference sequence). The CDR3 spans 11 residues. Deletions cut 8 bases from V and 7 bases from J, with 14 bases between.

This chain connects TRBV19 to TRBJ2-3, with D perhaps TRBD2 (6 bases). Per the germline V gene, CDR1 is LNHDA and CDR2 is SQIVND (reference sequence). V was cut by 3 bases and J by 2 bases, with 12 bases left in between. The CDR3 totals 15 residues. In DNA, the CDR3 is TGTGCCAGTAGTATGGGACTCCTGCCCACAGATACGCAGTATTTT. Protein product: CASSMGLLPTDTQYF.

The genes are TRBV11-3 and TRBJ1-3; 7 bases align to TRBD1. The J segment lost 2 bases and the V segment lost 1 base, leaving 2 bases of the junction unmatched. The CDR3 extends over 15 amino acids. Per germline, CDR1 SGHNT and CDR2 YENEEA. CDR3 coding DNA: TGTGCCAGCAGCTTAGGGGGGACAGCTGGAAACACCATATATTTT. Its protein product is CASSLGGTAGNTIYF.

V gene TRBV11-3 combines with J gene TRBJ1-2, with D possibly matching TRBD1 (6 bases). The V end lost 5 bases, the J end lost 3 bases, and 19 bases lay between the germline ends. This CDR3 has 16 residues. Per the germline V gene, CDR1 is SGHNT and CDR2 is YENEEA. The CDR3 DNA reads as TGTGCCAGCAGCACAAACCGGGACAAGGAGTACTATGGCTACACCTTC. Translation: CASSTNRDKEYYGYTF. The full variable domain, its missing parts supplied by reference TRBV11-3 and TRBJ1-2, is EAGVVQSPRYKIIEKKQPVAFWCNPISGHNTLYWYLQNLGQGPELLIRYENEEAVDDSQLPKDRFSAERLKGVDSTLKIQPAELGDSAVYLCASSTNRDKEYYGYTFGSGTRLTVV.

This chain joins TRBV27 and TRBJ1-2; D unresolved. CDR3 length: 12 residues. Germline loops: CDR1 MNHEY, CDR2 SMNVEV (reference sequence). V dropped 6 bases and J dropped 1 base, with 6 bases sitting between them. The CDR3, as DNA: TGTGCCAGCAGAAGGGATAACTATGGCTACACCTTC. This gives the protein CASRRDNYGYTF.

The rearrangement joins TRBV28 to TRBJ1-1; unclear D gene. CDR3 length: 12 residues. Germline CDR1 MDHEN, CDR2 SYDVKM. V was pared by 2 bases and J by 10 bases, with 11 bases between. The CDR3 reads CASSLNWWGAFF. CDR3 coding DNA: TGTGCCAGCAGTTTAAATTGGTGGGGAGCTTTCTTT.

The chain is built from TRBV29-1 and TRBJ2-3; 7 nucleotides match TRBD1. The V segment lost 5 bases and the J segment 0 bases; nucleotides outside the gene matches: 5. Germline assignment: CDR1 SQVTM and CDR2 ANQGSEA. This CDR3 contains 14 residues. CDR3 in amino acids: CSVRYRGSTDTQYF. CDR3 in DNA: TGCAGCGTTCGATACAGGGGTAGCACAGATACGCAGTATTTT.

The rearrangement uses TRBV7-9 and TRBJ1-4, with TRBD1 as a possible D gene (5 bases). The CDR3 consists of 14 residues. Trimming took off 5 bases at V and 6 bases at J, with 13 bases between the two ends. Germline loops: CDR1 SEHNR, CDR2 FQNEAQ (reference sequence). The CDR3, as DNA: TGTGCCAGCAGCCCGGGGGAACGAGATGAAAAACTGTTTTTT. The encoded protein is CASSPGERDEKLFF.

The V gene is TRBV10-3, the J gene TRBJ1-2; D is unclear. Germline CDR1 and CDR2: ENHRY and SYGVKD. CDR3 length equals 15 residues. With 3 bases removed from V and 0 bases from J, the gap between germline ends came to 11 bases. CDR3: CAISEGPGANYGYTF. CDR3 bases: TGTGCCATCAGTGAAGGTCCTGGGGCTAACTATGGCTACACCTTC.

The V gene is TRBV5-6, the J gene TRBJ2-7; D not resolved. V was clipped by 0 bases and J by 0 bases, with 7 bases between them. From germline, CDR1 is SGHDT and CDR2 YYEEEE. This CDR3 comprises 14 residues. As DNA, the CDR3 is TGTGCCAGCAGCTTGGGAGGTTACTCCTACGAGCAGTACTTC. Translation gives CASSLGGYSYEQYF.

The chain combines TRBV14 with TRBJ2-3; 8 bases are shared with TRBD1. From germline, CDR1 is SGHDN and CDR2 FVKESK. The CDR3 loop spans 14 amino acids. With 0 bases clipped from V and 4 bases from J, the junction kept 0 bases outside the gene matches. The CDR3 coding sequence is TGTGCCAGCAGCCAAGACAGGGGGCCAGATACGCAGTATTTT. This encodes CASSQDRGPDTQYF. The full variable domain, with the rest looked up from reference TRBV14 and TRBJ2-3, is EAGVTQFPSHSVIEKGQTVTLRCDPISGHDNLYWYRRVMGKEIKFLLHFVKESKQDESGMPNNRFLAERTGGTYSTLKVQPAELEDSGVYFCASSQDRGPDTQYFGPGTRLTVL.

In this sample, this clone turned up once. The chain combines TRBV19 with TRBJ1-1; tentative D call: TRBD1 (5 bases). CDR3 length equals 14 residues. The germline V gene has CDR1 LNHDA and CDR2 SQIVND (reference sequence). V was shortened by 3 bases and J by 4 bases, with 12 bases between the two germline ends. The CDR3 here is CASSITGDGTEAFF. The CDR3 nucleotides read TGTGCCAGTAGTATCACAGGCGATGGCACTGAAGCTTTCTTT.

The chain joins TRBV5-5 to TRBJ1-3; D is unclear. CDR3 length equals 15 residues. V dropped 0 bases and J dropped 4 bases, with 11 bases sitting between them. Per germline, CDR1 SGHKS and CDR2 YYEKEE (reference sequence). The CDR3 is CASSLAVELGNTIYF. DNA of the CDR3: TGTGCCAGCAGCTTGGCAGTCGAACTAGGAAACACCATATATTTT. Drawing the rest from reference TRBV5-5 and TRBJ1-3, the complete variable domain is DAGVTQSPTHLIKTRGQQVTLRCSPISGHKSVSWYQQVLGQGPQFIFQYYEKEERGRGNFPDRFSARQFPNYSSELNVNALLLGDSALYLCASSLAVELGNTIYFGEGSWLTVV.

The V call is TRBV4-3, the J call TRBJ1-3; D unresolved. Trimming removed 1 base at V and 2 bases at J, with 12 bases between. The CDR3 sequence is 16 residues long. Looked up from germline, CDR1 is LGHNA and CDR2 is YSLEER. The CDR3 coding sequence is TGCGCCAGCAGCCAAGGAGCCCGCCAGGCTGGAAACACCATATATTTT. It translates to CASSQGARQAGNTIYF.

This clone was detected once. In DNA, the CDR3 is TGTGCCAGTAGTATCGGTGTAGGGGCTGGCACAGATACGCAGTATTTT. Translated, it gives CASSIGVGAGTDTQYF. The J gene is TRBJ2-3, the V gene TRBV19; the D gene is possibly TRBD1 (5 bases). Trimming took off 3 bases at V and 1 base at J, with 14 bases between the two ends. The CDR3 contains 16 residues. Germline assignment: CDR1 LNHDA and CDR2 SQIVND (reference sequence).

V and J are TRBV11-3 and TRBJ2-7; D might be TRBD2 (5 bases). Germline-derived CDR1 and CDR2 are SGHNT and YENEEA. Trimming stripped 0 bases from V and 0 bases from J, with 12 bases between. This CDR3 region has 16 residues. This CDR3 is CASSLDGPGSSYEQYF. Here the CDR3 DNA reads TGTGCCAGCAGCTTAGATGGTCCGGGGAGCTCCTACGAGCAGTACTTC. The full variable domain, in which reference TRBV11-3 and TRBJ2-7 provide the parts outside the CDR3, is EAGVVQSPRYKIIEKKQPVAFWCNPISGHNTLYWYLQNLGQGPELLIRYENEEAVDDSQLPKDRFSAERLKGVDSTLKIQPAELGDSAVYLCASSLDGPGSSYEQYFGPGTRLTVT.